These 24 T cell receptor beta chains originate from one sample sequenced in a study of cytomegalovirus exposure and HLA in healthy donors. The PCR made use of 60 Vbeta and 13 Jbeta primers. Libraries were prepared by immunoSEQ multiplex PCR; TCRdb keeps only in-frame clonotypes and omits some of them. The sample holds some 96,000 clones; over 60% are singletons and the top ten take over 6%. Sequenced sample: PBMCs. The receptor set was obtained from a female donor in good health and CMV-seronegative.

The chain carries TRBV5-1 and TRBJ1-3; 7 nucleotides align to TRBD1. The CDR3 has 15 residues. The germline V gene encodes CDR1 SGHRS and CDR2 YFSETQ. Losses at the gene ends were 4 bases for V and 2 bases for J; bases not matched to a gene: 6. Here the CDR3 DNA reads TGCGCCAGCAGCCTTAGTACAGGGGCTGGAAACACCATATATTTT. Translated, it gives CASSLSTGAGNTIYF.

The rearrangement links TRBV30 to TRBJ2-2, with 7 bases matching TRBD2. V was clipped by 1 base and J by 3 bases; unmatched bases: 5. This CDR3 contains 15 residues. Germline V lookup: CDR1 GTSNPN, CDR2 SVGIG (reference sequence). CDR3: CAWSAGGSHTGELFF. The CDR3, as DNA: TGTGCCTGGAGTGCGGGCGGGAGCCACACCGGGGAGCTGTTTTTT.

J is TRBJ1-1 and V is TRBV19, with a tentative D call TRBD1 (6 bases). The CDR3 covers 15 residues. V dropped 3 bases and J dropped 8 bases, with 19 bases sitting between them. Germline assignment: CDR1 LNHDA and CDR2 SQIVND (reference sequence). CDR3 sequence (DNA): TGTGCCAGTAGTATTGGGGCCCTAGGGGGACGGGAAGCTTTCTTT. It specifies CASSIGALGGREAFF.

This clone was detected once. The rearrangement joins TRBV7-6 to TRBJ1-6, with 8 bases identical to TRBD1. CDR1 SGHVS and CDR2 FNYEAQ come from the germline V gene. J was trimmed by 11 bases and V by 1 base; bases with no gene match: 10. The CDR3 covers 16 residues. The CDR3 sequence: CASSLELNRGLTPLHF. CDR3 nucleotide sequence: TGTGCCAGCAGCTTAGAGCTTAACAGGGGGTTGACACCCCTCCACTTT.

This rearrangement joins TRBV29-1 to TRBJ2-7; 14 nucleotides match TRBD2. Trimming took 6 bases from V and 3 from J; bases not matched to a gene: 4. Germline-derived CDR1 and CDR2 are SQVTM and ANQGSEA. The CDR3 runs to 14 residues. The CDR3 bases are TGCAGCGTGATGGGACTAGCGGGAGACTACGAGCAGTACTTC. This gives the protein CSVMGLAGDYEQYF.

This clone was found a few times. The chain joins TRBV4-1 to TRBJ2-5, with TRBD1 matching over 7 bases. CDR3 size: 15 residues. V gave up 4 bases and J gave up 5 bases; unmatched junction bases: 10. Germline assignment: CDR1 MGHRA and CDR2 YSYEKL. This chain's CDR3 is CASSRPSGTEETQYF. DNA for the CDR3: TGCGCCAGCAGCCGGCCTTCGGGGACAGAGGAGACCCAGTACTTC.

V gene TRBV27 combines with J gene TRBJ1-2, with D unclear. The CDR3 runs 16 residues. Germline V gene lookup returns CDR1 MNHEY and CDR2 SMNVEV (reference sequence). Trimming shortened V by 0 bases and J by 5 bases, and 16 bases separated the two germline ends. The CDR3 region is CASSLSIGPSGYGYTF. CDR3 DNA: TGTGCCAGCAGTTTATCGATCGGTCCAAGCGGGTATGGCTACACCTTC.

The chain carries TRBV5-1 and TRBJ2-1; maybe TRBD1 (6 bases). The V end lost 5 bases, the J end lost 5 bases, and 14 bases lay between the germline ends. Looked up from germline, CDR1 is SGHRS and CDR2 is YFSETQ. The CDR3 consists of 14 residues. The DNA of the CDR3 is TGCGCCAGCAGTCCAGGACAGCCAAACAATGAGCAGTTCTTC. Translating gives CASSPGQPNNEQFF.

The V call is TRBV6-5, the J call TRBJ2-1, with a weak D call TRBD1 (5 bases). The CDR3 has 15 amino acids. In germline, CDR1 is MNHEY, CDR2 SVGAGI. Deletions cut 5 bases from V and 5 bases from J, with 16 bases between. CDR3 sequence (DNA): TGTGCCAGCAGTCCCTCAGGGCTCGGCAACAATGAGCAGTTCTTC. As protein: CASSPSGLGNNEQFF.

The J gene is TRBJ2-6, the V gene TRBV6-1, with D perhaps TRBD2 (5 bases). Deletions cut 7 bases from V and 0 bases from J, with 10 bases between. The CDR3 contains 15 residues. Germline lookup yields CDR1 MNHNS and CDR2 SASEGT. CDR3: CASKDEGSGANVLTF. CDR3 sequence (DNA): TGTGCCAGCAAGGATGAGGGCTCTGGGGCCAACGTCCTGACTTTC.

The chain carries TRBV28 and TRBJ1-2; no definite D call. Deletions cut 2 bases from V and 5 bases from J, with 12 bases between. The length of the CDR3 is 14 residues. Germline values: CDR1 MDHEN, CDR2 SYDVKM. CDR3 sequence (DNA): TGTGCCAGCAGTTTAGACGGACTAGTTTATGGCTACACCTTC. Its protein product is CASSLDGLVYGYTF.

This chain links TRBV19 with TRBJ2-2; TRBD1 might be the D (6 bases). V was cut by 7 bases and J by 0 bases, with 15 bases left in between. Germline loops: CDR1 LNHDA, CDR2 SQIVND (reference sequence). This CDR3 has 16 residues. The CDR3 region is CASTSGQQSNTGELFF. DNA for the CDR3: TGTGCCAGTACCTCCGGACAGCAATCGAACACCGGGGAGCTGTTTTTT.

The chain has TRBV6-1 and TRBJ1-1; no clear D gene. Germline-derived CDR1 and CDR2 are MNHNS and SASEGT. Trimming cost V 6 bases and J 1 base, with 9 bases left between them. The CDR3 is 13 residues long. In DNA, the CDR3 is TGTGCCAGCAGGTTGTCTACGAACACTGAAGCTTTCTTT. Translation gives CASRLSTNTEAFF.

The V call is TRBV7-2, the J call TRBJ1-2, with 7 bases identical to TRBD1. This CDR3 region has 17 residues. Germline CDR1 reads SGHTA; CDR2 reads FQGNSA. V shed 2 bases and J 8 bases; nucleotides not matched to a gene: 17. This CDR3 reads CASSLLREPDRVGGYTF. Written as DNA, the CDR3 is TGTGCCAGCAGCTTATTAAGGGAACCCGACAGGGTGGGCGGCTACACCTTC. The whole variable domain, filled in from reference TRBV7-2 and TRBJ1-2, reads GAGVSQSPSNKVTEKGKDVELRCDPISGHTALYWYRQSLGQGLEFLIYFQGNSAPDKSGLPSDRFSAERTGGSVSTLTIQRTQQEDSAVYLCASSLLREPDRVGGYTFGSGTRLTVV.

The chain recombines TRBV7-9 with TRBJ1-3; no reliable D call. Trimming pared 6 bases from V and 5 bases from J, leaving 17 bases between. The germline CDR1 and CDR2 sequences are SEHNR and FQNEAQ (reference sequence). This CDR3 contains 15 residues. The CDR3 loop reads CASSSADLRRNTIYF. Written as DNA, the CDR3 is TGTGCCAGCAGTTCCGCGGATCTACGGCGAAACACCATATATTTT.

The V gene is TRBV9, the J gene TRBJ2-1, with 7 bases aligning to TRBD1. Germline V gene lookup returns CDR1 SGDLS and CDR2 YYNGEE. The V and J ends lost 4 bases and 7 bases, in that order; junction bases with no gene match: 2. The CDR3 totals 12 residues. Here the CDR3 reads CASSKTGNEQFF. The CDR3 DNA sequence: TGTGCCAGCAGCAAGACAGGGAATGAGCAGTTCTTC.

The chain couples TRBV7-2 to TRBJ1-1; D is unresolved. Trimming cost V 8 bases and J 1 base, with 5 bases left between them. This CDR3 has 11 residues. Germline CDR1 and CDR2: SGHTA and FQGNSA. For the CDR3, the DNA is TGTGCCAGCGGGAGGAACACTGAAGCTTTCTTT. As protein: CASGRNTEAFF. The variable domain in full, with the rest retrieved from reference TRBV7-2 and TRBJ1-1, is GAGVSQSPSNKVTEKGKDVELRCDPISGHTALYWYRQSLGQGLEFLIYFQGNSAPDKSGLPSDRFSAERTGGSVSTLTIQRTQQEDSAVYLCASGRNTEAFFGQGTRLTVV.

The chain links TRBV2 to TRBJ2-7; 7 bases align to TRBD2. Trimming took 5 bases from V and 1 from J; bases not matched to a gene: 8. The CDR3 extends over 15 amino acids. Germline V gene lookup returns CDR1 SNHLY and CDR2 FYNNEI. CDR3 coding DNA: TGTGCCAGCAGTCGGGGGAGGGGCGGGTCCTACGAGCAGTACTTC. It specifies CASSRGRGGSYEQYF.

This clone was counted only a few times. This chain uses TRBV4-2 with TRBJ2-2; a possible D gene is TRBD1 (6 bases). The CDR3 length is 15 residues. CDR1 is LGHNA, CDR2 YNFKEQ, per germline. Trimming left V 4 bases short and J 4 bases short, with 13 bases between. CDR3 amino acids: CASSPEDSTTGELFF. The CDR3 coding sequence is TGTGCCAGCAGCCCTGAGGACAGTACCACCGGGGAGCTGTTTTTT.

In its sample, this clone was seen once. V usage is TRBV5-1 and J usage is TRBJ1-5; the match to TRBD1 covers 7 bases. Germline assignment: CDR1 SGHRS and CDR2 YFSETQ. V lost 1 base and J lost 7; bases outside the gene matches: 5. The CDR3 length is 14 residues. CDR3 protein: CASSLTGVGQPQHF. CDR3 nucleotide sequence: TGCGCCAGCAGCTTGACAGGGGTCGGCCAGCCCCAGCATTTT.

The chain uses TRBV6-5 and TRBJ1-2; 7 bases fit TRBD1. Germline V gives CDR1 MNHEY, CDR2 SVGAGI. The CDR3 is made up of 14 amino acids. V dropped 4 bases and J dropped 3; count of bases not matched to a gene: 5. CDR3 residues: CASSSQGDDYGYTF. Written as DNA, the CDR3 is TGTGCCAGCAGTTCCCAGGGGGATGACTATGGCTACACCTTC.

The genes are TRBV4-1 and TRBJ2-7, with 7 bases that match TRBD1. Germline V gives CDR1 MGHRA, CDR2 YSYEKL. The CDR3 consists of 15 residues. Trimming at V came to 0 bases and at J to 5 bases, leaving 7 bases not matched to a gene. CDR3 coding DNA: TGCGCCAGCAGCCAAGACACGCCAGGGGGAAACGAGCAGTACTTC. This translates into CASSQDTPGGNEQYF.

The chain joins TRBV30 to TRBJ2-5, with no clear D. Deletions cut 1 base from V and 5 bases from J, with 11 bases between. Germline V CDR1 and CDR2: GTSNPN, SVGIG (reference sequence). The CDR3 consists of 13 residues. The CDR3 loop is CAWSGPRRETQYF. In DNA form, the CDR3 reads TGTGCCTGGAGTGGCCCTCGGCGGGAGACCCAGTACTTC.

V usage is TRBV9 and J usage is TRBJ2-7; 8 bases are a match to TRBD1. The CDR3 extends over 14 amino acids. V gave up 4 bases and J gave up 4 bases; unmatched junction bases: 7. Germline lookup yields CDR1 SGDLS and CDR2 YYNGEE. The CDR3: CASSPRTGFYEQYF. The CDR3 DNA reads as TGTGCCAGCAGCCCGCGGACAGGGTTTTACGAGCAGTACTTC. Full variable domain (missing parts from reference TRBV9 and TRBJ2-7): DSGVTQTPKHLITATGQRVTLRCSPRSGDLSVYWYQQSLDQGLQFLIQYYNGEERAKGNILERFSAQQFPDLHSELNLSSLELGDSALYFCASSPRTGFYEQYFGPGTRLTVT.